Each of the 17 T cell receptor beta chains below was sequenced from the same sample in a study of response to subunit inactivated influenza vaccine. In TCRdb, the RT-PCR reads were re-called with MiXCR into one record per CDR3 protein. The sample has 300,000 to 350,000 distinct CDR3 sequences; roughly 22% are singletons. The sequencing here drew on PBMCs from blood, taken approximately 20 months after vaccination. All receptors derive from a man between 50 and 69 years old who received an inactivated influenza vaccine.

DNA of the CDR3: TGTGCCAGCAGCCCAATATATCGGACAGGGGCCAACCAAGAGACCCAGTACTTC. Protein sequence: CASSPIYRTGANQETQYF. The J gene is TRBJ2-5, the V gene TRBV4-2; TRBD1 agrees at 9 bases. The V gene's germline CDR1 is LGHNA and CDR2 YNFKEQ. Germline trimming cut 4 bases from V and 0 bases from J; bases unmatched to any gene: 12. This CDR3 contains 18 residues.

There are a few counts of this clonotype. The chain links TRBV25-1 to TRBJ1-1; D not certain. This CDR3 spans 14 amino acids. CDR1 MGHDK and CDR2 SYGVNS come from the germline V gene. V lost 3 bases and J lost 0, with 8 bases in between. This chain's CDR3 is CASSDPHMNTEAFF. CDR3 nucleotides: TGTGCCAGCAGTGATCCTCACATGAACACTGAAGCTTTCTTT.

The V gene is TRBV7-9, the J gene TRBJ2-5, with D possibly matching TRBD2 (6 bases). Germline-derived CDR1 and CDR2 are SEHNR and FQNEAQ (reference sequence). The CDR3 runs 13 residues. The germline V and J ends were trimmed by 6 bases and 5 bases, with 13 bases remaining between them. Here the CDR3 reads CASRSGGRETQYF. The CDR3 DNA sequence: TGTGCCAGCAGGTCCGGGGGTCGGGAGACCCAGTACTTC. The full variable domain, in which reference TRBV7-9 and TRBJ2-5 provide the parts outside the CDR3, is DTGVSQNPRHKITKRGQNVTFRCDPISEHNRLYWYRQTLGQGPEFLTYFQNEAQLEKSRLLSDRFSAERPKGSFSTLEIQRTEQGDSAMYLCASRSGGRETQYFGPGTRLLVL.

This clonotype has just a few counts. This chain uses TRBV7-2 with TRBJ1-2; a weak D match, TRBD1 (5 bases). From germline, CDR1 is SGHTA and CDR2 FQGNSA. This CDR3 has 14 amino acids. Trimming removed 2 bases at V and 11 bases at J, with 18 bases between. The CDR3 here is CASSLSLRERRYTF. The CDR3, as DNA: TGTGCCAGCAGCTTATCCCTCAGGGAGCGTCGATACACCTTC.

The chain joins TRBV2 to TRBJ1-5; D is possibly TRBD1 (5 bases). Germline lookup yields CDR1 SNHLY and CDR2 FYNNEI. With 8 bases removed from V and 5 bases from J, the gap between germline ends came to 10 bases. CDR3 length: 12 residues. The DNA for the CDR3 is TGTGCCAGCGGTCTCAGGGATCAGCCCCAGCATTTT. Residues: CASGLRDQPQHF.

This clonotype has just a few counts. The rearrangement uses TRBV4-3 and TRBJ1-2, with TRBD1 identical over 7 bases. This CDR3 spans 14 amino acids. CDR1 LGHNA and CDR2 YSLEER come from the germline V gene. Losses at the gene ends were 3 bases for V and 6 bases for J; bases not matched to a gene: 7. The CDR3 sequence is CASSQVTGIHGYTF. The CDR3, as DNA: TGCGCCAGCAGCCAGGTGACAGGGATCCATGGCTACACCTTC.

This clonotype was found a few times. CDR3 region: CASSPPTRSGYTF. In DNA form, the CDR3 reads TGTGCCAGCAGTCCGCCCACTAGATCCGGCTACACCTTC. The rearrangement links TRBV12-3 or TRBV12-4 to TRBJ1-2, with D unclear. V lost 5 bases and J 8 bases, leaving 15 bases between the germline ends. The CDR3 covers 13 residues.

This clonotype came up many times. The V and J genes are TRBV20-1 and TRBJ1-5; no definite D call. V was clipped by 2 bases and J by 2 bases, with 10 bases between them. The CDR3 is 14 amino acids. Germline loops: CDR1 DFQATT, CDR2 SNEGSKA (reference sequence). DNA for the CDR3: TGCAGTGCTAGACTGGTCCGGGGCAATCAGCCCCAGCATTTT. It yields the protein CSARLVRGNQPQHF.

There are a few counts of this clonotype. The chain employs TRBV4-3 and TRBJ2-3, with D possibly being TRBD1 (6 bases). The germline V gene encodes CDR1 LGHNA and CDR2 YSLEER. The CDR3 is made up of 16 amino acids. Trimming left V 0 bases short and J 0 bases short, with 10 bases between. The CDR3 DNA is TGCGCCAGCAGCCAAGATATGGGGGCCAGCACAGATACGCAGTATTTT. It is translated as CASSQDMGASTDTQYF.

This clonotype was counted between two and nine times. V gene TRBV5-1 combines with J gene TRBJ2-1; 12 bases agree with TRBD1. Trimming cost V 4 bases and J 4 bases; bases outside gene matches: 6. CDR1 is SGHRS, CDR2 YFSETQ, per germline. The CDR3 extends over 16 amino acids. CDR3 loop: CASSRGQGAGYNEQFF. CDR3 in DNA: TGCGCCAGCAGCCGGGGACAGGGGGCTGGGTACAATGAGCAGTTCTTC.

The J gene is TRBJ2-4, the V gene TRBV5-1; D call uncertain. This CDR3 contains 14 residues. V was shortened by 0 bases and J by 0 bases, with 4 bases between the two germline ends. Germline CDR1 SGHRS, CDR2 YFSETQ. CDR3 in amino acids: CASSLGEAKNIQYF. The CDR3 DNA sequence: TGCGCCAGCAGCTTGGGCGAAGCCAAAAACATTCAGTACTTC.

This chain connects TRBV10-3 to TRBJ2-3; D is unresolved. Germline-derived CDR1 and CDR2 are ENHRY and SYGVKD. The V and J ends lost 2 bases and 0 bases respectively, with 12 bases between them. The CDR3 runs 16 residues. The CDR3 sequence is CAISEVGFSSTDTQYF. The CDR3 nucleotides are TGTGCCATCAGTGAGGTTGGATTCTCTAGCACAGATACGCAGTATTTT.

The chain recombines TRBV11-2 with TRBJ2-1; 8 bases align to TRBD1. This CDR3 is 16 amino acids long. The ends lost 5 bases at V and 6 bases at J; junction bases unmatched: 12. Germline CDR1 and CDR2: SGHAT and FQNNGV. CDR3 nucleotides: TGTGCCAGCAGCCCCGGCCCGACAGGGGCTCTCAATGAGCAGTTCTTC. Translating gives CASSPGPTGALNEQFF.

In nucleotides, the CDR3 is TGTGCCAGCTCCGGGGGAATAACCGGGGAGCTGTTTTTT. It specifies CASSGGITGELFF. The chain recombines TRBV9 with TRBJ2-2, with TRBD2 as a possible D gene (6 bases). From germline, CDR1 is SGDLS and CDR2 YYNGEE. This CDR3 comprises 13 residues. V dropped 7 bases and J dropped 5 bases, with 12 bases sitting between them.

This clonotype was seen many times. V is TRBV5-1 and J is TRBJ1-3, with D possibly TRBD1 on 6 matching bases. V lost 0 bases to trimming and J lost 0 bases, with 13 bases between them. Germline V gene sequence: CDR1 SGHRS, CDR2 YFSETQ. The CDR3 covers 17 residues. The CDR3 DNA reads TGCGCCAGCAGCTTGGGCACCGGACAGATCTCTGGAAACACCATATATTTT. Encoded protein: CASSLGTGQISGNTIYF.

This clonotype turned up a few times. V gene TRBV12-3 or TRBV12-4 combines with J gene TRBJ1-5; D perhaps matches TRBD1 (6 bases). The CDR3 is 16 amino acids. V lost 3 bases and J lost 2, with 14 bases in between. The CDR3 DNA sequence: TGTGCCAGCAGTTTTTCGGGGGGCCGGGGCAATCAGCCCCAGCATTTT. Amino acid sequence: CASSFSGGRGNQPQHF.

This clonotype appeared many times. This chain joins TRBV12-3 or TRBV12-4 and TRBJ1-6, with D perhaps TRBD1 (6 bases). Trimming removed 8 bases from V and 0 bases from J, with 14 bases in between. The CDR3 extends over 16 amino acids. The CDR3, as DNA: TGTGCCAGCCGGAGGACAGAAAGCTCCTATAATTCACCCCTCCACTTT. It is translated as CASRRTESSYNSPLHF.